Listed below are T cell receptor beta chains from one sample, sequenced in a study of blood T cell repertoires in COVID-19. Clones were sequenced by immunoSEQ multiplex PCR, and TCRdb holds only the in-frame ones, with some missing. The sample contains 440,000 or so clones, roughly 90% of which appear only once. The specimen was peripheral blood. Source of these receptors: a woman between 40 and 50 years old with COVID-19, enrolled during active disease. The CDR3 runs from the conserved cysteine through the conserved F or W. Fields, in order: J gene, D gene, V gene, clone size, CDR3 DNA, CDR3 protein. The D gene is left open where the match is weak. Not every row has a clone size; where given, it reads once, few, many or a size class.

TRBJ2-1	TRBD2	TRBV29-1	NA	TGCAGCGGTTCCGGGACTAGCGGGAGTGATGAGCAGTTCTTC	CSGSGTSGSDEQFF
TRBJ1-5	NA	TRBV5-1	NA	TGCGCCAGCAGTACTTGGGGCGTCAGGGAGGGGGAGAGCAATCAGCCCCAGCATTTT	CASSTWGVREGESNQPQHF
TRBJ2-5	NA	TRBV6-5	NA	TGTGCCAGCAGTACTAGGACAGCACAAGAGACCCAGTACTTC	CASSTRTAQETQYF
TRBJ1-2	NA	TRBV28	NA	TGTGCCAGCAGCCTAATTCCTAACTATGGCTACACCTTC	CASSLIPNYGYTF
TRBJ2-1	TRBD2	TRBV27	NA	TGTGCCAGCAGTTTAGGACTAGCCTTGGAGCAGTTCTTC	CASSLGLALEQFF
TRBJ2-1	TRBD1	TRBV6-2/TRBV6-3	NA	TGTGCCAGCAGTTACGGACCACAGGGGCGCCGCTCCTACAATGAGCAGTTCTTC	CASSYGPQGRRSYNEQFF
TRBJ1-2	TRBD1	TRBV28	NA	TGTGCCAGCAGTTTAGAGGGGGCGCCGGACCCGTATGGCTACACCTTC	CASSLEGAPDPYGYTF
TRBJ1-4	NA	TRBV10-3	NA	TGTGCCATCAATTCCGGACTTAATGAAAAACTGTTTTTT	CAINSGLNEKLFF
TRBJ1-5	NA	TRBV19	NA	TGTGCCAGTAGTATCGACAGATCTCAGCCCCAGCATTTT	CASSIDRSQPQHF
TRBJ2-3	TRBD2	TRBV11-2	NA	TGTGCCAGCAGCTTAAATTGGGGGGGAATGCAGTATTTT	CASSLNWGGMQYF
TRBJ1-1	TRBD1	TRBV5-8	NA	TGTGCCAGCAGCACCCGGGACAGGGCTCGTGACACTGAAGCTTTCTTT	CASSTRDRARDTEAFF
TRBJ1-1	NA	TRBV7-2	NA	TGTGCCAGCAGCTTCCAGTGGCCAGGAATGAACACTGAAGCTTTCTTT	CASSFQWPGMNTEAFF
TRBJ1-1	NA	TRBV5-4	NA	TGTGCCAGCAAGAGGATCATGAACACTGAAGCTTTCTTT	CASKRIMNTEAFF
TRBJ1-6	NA	TRBV4-3	NA	TGCGCCAGCAGCCAAGTCGGGCTGCTCGGGACACCCCTCCACTTT	CASSQVGLLGTPLHF
TRBJ2-7	TRBD2	TRBV18	NA	TGTGCCAGCTCACCGAGCGGGGGGCGGGACTACGAGCAGTACTTC	CASSPSGGRDYEQYF
TRBJ2-1	TRBD2	TRBV15	NA	TGTGCCACCAGTAGGACTAGCGGGCCCTACAATGAGCAGTTCTTC	CATSRTSGPYNEQFF
TRBJ1-1	NA	TRBV2	NA	TGTGCCAGTTCCGGATATCAGGACACTGAAGCTTTCTTT	CASSGYQDTEAFF
TRBJ1-5	TRBD1	TRBV5-1	NA	TGCGCCAGCAGCTTAACAGGGGGAAATCAGCCCCAGCATTTT	CASSLTGGNQPQHF
TRBJ2-7	TRBD2	TRBV5-1	NA	TGCGCCAGCAGCCAGACTAGCGGGGCCTACGAGCAGTACTTC	CASSQTSGAYEQYF
TRBJ1-6	TRBD1	TRBV11-2	NA	TGTGCCAGCAGCTTCAGACCACAGGGGAATTCACCCCTCCACTTT	CASSFRPQGNSPLHF
TRBJ2-1	NA	TRBV7-9	NA	TGTGCCAGCAGCTTAGTTCGGGGGAGGTGGGATGAGCAGTTCTTC	CASSLVRGRWDEQFF
TRBJ1-1	NA	TRBV3-1/TRBV3-2	NA	TGTGCCAGCAGCACCGTAGGGAGCACTGAAGCTTTCTTT	CASSTVGSTEAFF
TRBJ2-7	NA	TRBV24-1	NA	TGTGCCACCAGTGATCGACAGGCCTCTTCCTACGAGCAGTACTTC	CATSDRQASSYEQYF
TRBJ1-3	NA	TRBV28	once	TGTGCCAGCAGTTTTGAGCTGGGGGGGACTGGAAACACCATATATTTT	CASSFELGGTGNTIYF
TRBJ2-7	TRBD1	TRBV5-5	few	TGTGCCAGCAGCTTGGAATACCGGGACAGGGTCCTAGTCAGGACGTACTTC	CASSLEYRDRVLVRTYF
TRBJ2-4	TRBD2	TRBV7-8	NA	TGTGCCAGCAGCTTTCTAGCGGGAGTTGCCAAAAACATTCAGTACTTC	CASSFLAGVAKNIQYF
TRBJ1-5	TRBD1	TRBV2	once	TGTGCCAGCAGTGAGGGGTCCACAGGGGGCGTAAAGCCCCAGCATTTT	CASSEGSTGGVKPQHF
TRBJ1-1	NA	TRBV19	NA	TGTGCCAGTAGAGGGAGAAGGGACACTGAAGCTTTCTTT	CASRGRRDTEAFF
TRBJ1-4	NA	TRBV28	once	TGTGCCAGCAGTGGGGGGAGGTACGAAAAACTGTTTTTT	CASSGGRYEKLFF